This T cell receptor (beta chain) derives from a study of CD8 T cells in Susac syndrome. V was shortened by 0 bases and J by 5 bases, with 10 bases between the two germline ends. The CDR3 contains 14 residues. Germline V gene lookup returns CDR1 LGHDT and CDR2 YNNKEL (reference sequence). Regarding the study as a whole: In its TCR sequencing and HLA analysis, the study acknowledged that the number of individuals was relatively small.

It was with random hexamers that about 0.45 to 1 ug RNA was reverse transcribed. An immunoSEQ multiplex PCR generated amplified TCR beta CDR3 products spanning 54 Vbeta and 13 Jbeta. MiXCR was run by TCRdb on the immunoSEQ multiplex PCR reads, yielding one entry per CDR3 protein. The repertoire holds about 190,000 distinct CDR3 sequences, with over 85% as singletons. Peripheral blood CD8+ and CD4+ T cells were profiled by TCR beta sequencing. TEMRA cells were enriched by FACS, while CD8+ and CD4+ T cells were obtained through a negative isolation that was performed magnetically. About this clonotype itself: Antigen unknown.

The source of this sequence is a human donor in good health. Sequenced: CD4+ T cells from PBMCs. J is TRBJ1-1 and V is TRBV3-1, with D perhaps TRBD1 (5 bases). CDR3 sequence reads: CASSQDLGGTEAFF. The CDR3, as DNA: TGTGCCAGCAGCCAAGATTTGGGGGGGACTGAAGCTTTCTTT.